The T cell receptor beta chain under discussion was sequenced for a study of blood T cell repertoires in COVID-19. Whole-study context: Material from acute and convalescent COVID-19 was sourced from the United States, Italy and Spain.

CDR1 and CDR2 from the germline V gene are KGHSH and LQKENI. Trimming cost V 3 bases and J 0 bases, with 12 bases left between them. The CDR3 covers 16 residues. In the authors' workflow: The assay estimated nucleated cells by amplifying reference gene primers. TCRdb's copy holds only in-frame clones and misses some; the assay was immunoSEQ multiplex PCR. V, J and clone size are those of that table, while D and trimming were read from the DNA. Of around 250,000 clones in the sample, approximately 85% were seen once. The rearrangement links TRBV18 to TRBJ1-3; D possibly corresponds to TRBD1 (5 bases). The TCR sequence derives from a woman in her forties or fifties who had recovered from COVID-19. Sequenced sample: PBMCs or T cells enriched from blood (not recorded which). The CDR3 bases are TGTGCCAGCTCACCTTCTGTAGGGGCCTCTGGAAACACCATATATTTT. This codes for CASSPSVGASGNTIYF.